The rows below give T cell receptor beta chains drawn from one sample of a study of control samples from healthy donors and cancer patients. The protocol was immunoSEQ multiplex PCR, while the TCRdb copy is restricted to in-frame clones and leaves out a portion. The sample consists of about 85,000 clones, just over 90% of them appearing once. Sequencing was performed on blood. All receptors come from a woman aged 18-35 years in good health. Both conserved end residues are part of each CDR3. The order of the fields is V gene, D gene, J gene, CDR3 protein, CDR3 DNA. D genes are given only for firm matches.

v_call: TRBV23-1
d_call: TRBD1
j_call: TRBJ1-5
cdr3_aa: CASSQFRDRSNQPQHF
cdr3_nt: TGCGCCAGCAGTCAATTCCGGGACAGAAGCAATCAGCCCCAGCATTTT

v_call: TRBV5-5
d_call: .
j_call: TRBJ1-1
cdr3_aa: CASSEDGPRTEAFF
cdr3_nt: TGTGCCAGCAGCGAGGACGGCCCCCGCACTGAAGCTTTCTTT

v_call: TRBV6-1
d_call: TRBD1
j_call: TRBJ2-7
cdr3_aa: CASSEQQGTWLRRPQYF
cdr3_nt: TGTGCCAGCAGTGAGCAACAGGGGACGTGGCTCCGACGACCCCAGTACTTC

v_call: TRBV6-5
d_call: .
j_call: TRBJ1-5
cdr3_aa: CASSQIGDSNQPQHF
cdr3_nt: TGTGCCAGCAGCCAAATCGGGGATAGCAATCAGCCCCAGCATTTT

v_call: TRBV3-1/TRBV3-2
d_call: .
j_call: TRBJ1-1
cdr3_aa: CASSPLGQGTEAFF
cdr3_nt: TGTGCCAGCAGCCCGCTGGGGCAGGGTACCGAAGCTTTCTTT

v_call: TRBV19
d_call: TRBD1
j_call: TRBJ1-2
cdr3_aa: CASSVSGTGGQGYTF
cdr3_nt: TGTGCCAGTAGTGTCTCCGGGACAGGGGGCCAAGGCTACACCTTC

v_call: TRBV25-1
d_call: .
j_call: TRBJ2-7
cdr3_aa: CASSDRTGTYEQYF
cdr3_nt: TGTGCCAGCAGTGACCGCACGGGGACCTACGAGCAGTACTTC

v_call: TRBV5-1
d_call: .
j_call: TRBJ1-1
cdr3_aa: CASSLAPGLDTEAFF
cdr3_nt: TGCGCCAGCAGCTTGGCCCCAGGACTGGACACTGAAGCTTTCTTT

v_call: TRBV2
d_call: TRBD1
j_call: TRBJ1-1
cdr3_aa: CASRNGQGNTEAFF
cdr3_nt: TGTGCCAGCAGGAATGGACAGGGGAACACTGAAGCTTTCTTT

v_call: TRBV20-1
d_call: TRBD2
j_call: TRBJ2-2
cdr3_aa: CSASEPGGPTGELFF
cdr3_nt: TGCAGTGCTAGTGAGCCGGGGGGGCCCACCGGGGAGCTGTTTTTT

v_call: TRBV7-2
d_call: .
j_call: TRBJ2-7
cdr3_aa: CASSLNVRASTDEQYF
cdr3_nt: TGTGCCAGCAGCTTAAATGTCAGGGCCTCTACCGACGAGCAGTACTTC

v_call: TRBV5-1
d_call: .
j_call: TRBJ2-6
cdr3_aa: CASKAQSSSGANVLTF
cdr3_nt: TGCGCCAGCAAGGCACAGTCGAGCTCTGGGGCCAACGTCCTGACTTTC

v_call: TRBV3-1/TRBV3-2
d_call: .
j_call: TRBJ1-3
cdr3_aa: CASSPSRGNTIYF
cdr3_nt: TGTGCCAGCAGCCCTTCGCGGGGAAACACCATATATTTT

v_call: TRBV6-1
d_call: .
j_call: TRBJ1-2
cdr3_aa: CASSDLGETRGYTF
cdr3_nt: TGTGCCAGCAGTGATCTCGGTGAAACCCGTGGCTACACCTTC

v_call: TRBV6-5
d_call: .
j_call: TRBJ1-2
cdr3_aa: CASSPGGGGSGYTF
cdr3_nt: TGTGCCAGCAGCCCCGGGGGGGGCGGTAGCGGCTACACCTTC